What follows are 17 T cell receptor beta chains derived from one specimen sequenced in a study of blood T cell repertoires in COVID-19. Using immunoSEQ multiplex PCR, the repertoire was profiled, and TCRdb retains in-frame clones only, with some absent. The sample lists around 140,000 clones, more than 65% occurring once. Sample: peripheral blood. The receptors originated from a man in his 60s with active or convalescent COVID-19.

CDR3 sequence (DNA): TGTGCCAGCAGTGATCCAGGAGTCAGGGGGGCCCACGAGCAGTACTTC. Encoded protein: CASSDPGVRGAHEQYF. The rearrangement links TRBV25-1 to TRBJ2-7, with D tentatively TRBD1 (7 bases). CDR1 MGHDK and CDR2 SYGVNS come from the germline V gene. The CDR3 is 16 residues long. Trimming cost V 3 bases and J 5 bases, with 20 bases left between them.

The chain recombines TRBV7-6 with TRBJ2-3; 11 positions match TRBD2. Trimming cost V 7 bases and J 1 base; bases outside gene matches: 4. This CDR3 region has 15 residues. The germline gives CDR1 SGHVS, CDR2 FNYEAQ. The CDR3 DNA reads as TGTGCCAGCAACATACTAGCGGGGGGCACAGATACGCAGTATTTT. It is translated as CASNILAGGTDTQYF.

J is TRBJ1-1 and V is TRBV18, with unresolved D. Germline CDR1 reads KGHSH; CDR2 reads LQKENI. The CDR3 is 13 amino acids. The germline V and J ends were trimmed by 5 bases and 0 bases, with 7 bases remaining between them. The CDR3 DNA sequence: TGTGCCAGCTCAGAGGCCTTGAACACTGAAGCTTTCTTT. Amino acid sequence: CASSEALNTEAFF.

The chain links TRBV7-2 to TRBJ2-1; 15 nucleotides match TRBD2. The germline gives CDR1 SGHTA, CDR2 FQGNSA. Germline trimming cut 3 bases from V and 7 bases from J; bases unmatched to any gene: 1. The CDR3 extends over 15 amino acids. The CDR3 region has the DNA TGTGCCAGCAGCTTGGGACTAGCGGGGGGTAATGAGCAGTTCTTC. Its protein is CASSLGLAGGNEQFF.

The chain carries TRBV6-6 and TRBJ1-5; 9 positions match TRBD1. Germline assignment: CDR1 MNHNY and CDR2 SVGAGI (reference sequence). The CDR3 is 16 amino acids. Trimming at V came to 5 bases and at J to 5 bases, leaving 10 bases not matched to a gene. The CDR3 sequence: CASSASGTGFHQPQHF. The CDR3 nucleotides are TGTGCCAGCAGTGCCTCCGGGACAGGGTTTCATCAGCCCCAGCATTTT.

The rearrangement joins TRBV6-2 or TRBV6-3 to TRBJ2-3; TRBD2 aligns across 7 bases. The germline V gene has CDR1 MNHEY and CDR2 SVGEGT. The CDR3 consists of 17 residues. Losses at the gene ends were 0 bases for V and 5 bases for J; bases not matched to a gene: 11. The CDR3 loop reads CASSYSGTTRGLDTQYF. The CDR3, as DNA: TGTGCCAGCAGTTACTCCGGGACTACCCGAGGTCTAGATACGCAGTATTTT.

The chain recombines TRBV6-6 with TRBJ2-3, with D possibly TRBD2 on 5 matching bases. The CDR3 is made up of 15 amino acids. V lost 3 bases to trimming and J lost 2 bases, with 12 bases between them. Germline values: CDR1 MNHNY, CDR2 SVGAGI (reference sequence). The CDR3 coding sequence is TGTGCCAGCAGTTATCAGCTGACTAACACAGATACGCAGTATTTT. Its translation: CASSYQLTNTDTQYF.

This clone was seen a handful of times. The genes are TRBV3-1 (or the pseudogene TRBV3-2) and TRBJ1-5; D is perhaps TRBD1 (5 bases). Trimming pared 4 bases from V and 7 bases from J, leaving 14 bases between. Germline V gives CDR1 LGHDT, CDR2 YNNKEL (reference sequence). The CDR3 consists of 14 residues. CDR3 nucleotides: TGTGCCAGCAGCCCCCTCCAGGGAGGACAGCCCCAGCATTTT. Translation: CASSPLQGGQPQHF.

V gene TRBV7-8 combines with J gene TRBJ1-6; D ambiguous. Trimming removed 2 bases at V and 4 bases at J, with 12 bases between. This CDR3 contains 16 residues. CDR1 is SGHVS, CDR2 FQNEAQ, per germline. The CDR3 reads CASSLMSGEYNSPLHF. CDR3 nucleotide sequence: TGTGCCAGCAGCTTAATGTCAGGCGAATATAATTCACCCCTCCACTTT.

This clone showed up just a few times. The chain couples TRBV9 to TRBJ2-2; TRBD1 agrees at 9 bases. Germline values: CDR1 SGDLS, CDR2 YYNGEE. CDR3 size: 17 residues. V shed 2 bases and J 0 bases; nucleotides not matched to a gene: 5. The CDR3 region has the DNA TGTGCCAGCAGCGTGCCGGGACAGGGCACGAACACCGGGGAGCTGTTTTTT. Amino acid sequence: CASSVPGQGTNTGELFF.

This chain connects TRBV7-8 to TRBJ1-1; 10 bases are a match to TRBD1. Germline CDR1 and CDR2: SGHVS and FQNEAQ. V lost 5 bases and J lost 3; bases outside the gene matches: 15. This CDR3 is 18 amino acids long. The CDR3 nucleotides are TGTGCCAGCAGCCACGCGTGGGGCCCGGGACAGGGGTACACTGAAGCTTTCTTT. It yields the protein CASSHAWGPGQGYTEAFF.

This chain uses TRBV21-1 with TRBJ2-7; TRBD1 is taken as the D call from the table, unchecked against the DNA. TRBV21-1 is an annotated pseudogene. The CDR3 contains 14 residues. The CDR3 loop reads CASSGDKHSYEQYV. CDR3 sequence (DNA): TGTGCCAGCAGCGGCGACAAGCACTCCTACGAGCAGTACGTC.

This clone was seen just once. This rearrangement joins TRBV5-1 to TRBJ2-3, with D possibly matching TRBD1 (6 bases). The germline CDR1 and CDR2 sequences are SGHRS and YFSETQ. The CDR3 totals 16 residues. Trimming took off 4 bases at V and 6 bases at J, with 21 bases between the two ends. This CDR3 reads CASSVTGNPTGDTQYF. The CDR3 DNA reads as TGCGCCAGCAGCGTAACAGGGAATCCGACCGGGGATACGCAGTATTTT.

The CDR3 reads CASSQDKGRGSGNTIYF. The CDR3 region has the DNA TGCGCCAGCAGCCAAGATAAAGGCAGGGGGTCTGGAAACACCATATATTTT. The rearrangement joins TRBV4-1 to TRBJ1-3, with 7 positions matching TRBD1. This CDR3 is built from 17 residues. After removal of 0 bases from V and 1 base from J, the junction contained 6 bases not matched to a gene. Germline-derived CDR1 and CDR2 are MGHRA and YSYEKL.

A single count supports this clone. V and J are TRBV7-9 and TRBJ1-4; 7 nucleotides match TRBD1. V shed 6 bases, J shed 5 bases, and the junction held 15 bases outside the gene matches. Germline CDR1 and CDR2: SEHNR and FQNEAQ (reference sequence). This CDR3 has 17 amino acids. The CDR3 coding sequence is TGTGCCAGCAGACTTCATCCTAGACAGGGTAAAAATGAAAAACTGTTTTTT. Translated: CASRLHPRQGKNEKLFF.

This chain uses TRBV5-4 with TRBJ2-1; 10 positions match TRBD2. Looked up from germline, CDR1 is SGHNT and CDR2 is YYREEE (reference sequence). V lost 5 bases and J lost 5; bases outside the gene matches: 13. The CDR3 loop spans 17 amino acids. The CDR3 sequence is CASRTNRLAGGHNEQFF. The DNA of the CDR3 is TGTGCCAGCAGAACGAACCGACTAGCGGGCGGACACAATGAGCAGTTCTTC.

The table lists this clone with a few counts. The CDR3 DNA follows: TGTGCCAGCAGTTTAAGCGGCCCAGGGGGATATGGCTACACCTTC. As protein: CASSLSGPGGYGYTF. This chain uses TRBV28 with TRBJ1-2; 7 nucleotides align to TRBD1. The germline V gene has CDR1 MDHEN and CDR2 SYDVKM. Trimming at V came to 2 bases and at J to 5 bases, leaving 8 bases not matched to a gene. The CDR3 has 15 residues.